This is a list of T cell receptor beta chains from one sample in a study of shared clonotypes between healthy human individuals. Profiled with immunoSEQ multiplex PCR; TCRdb holds only in-frame clones, not every one. The sample includes about 2.1 million clones, around 93% seen only once; the top ten take around 1.8%. Sequenced input: naive CD8+ T cells from PBMCs. The receptor set was obtained from a young man in good health. Some clones in this sample may be carry-over from other donors' samples. The CDR3 runs from the conserved cysteine through the conserved F or W. The order of the fields is V gene, D gene, J gene, clone size, CDR3 protein, CDR3 DNA. A D gene is named only where the DNA matches it firmly. Size tells how often a clone was seen (once, few, many) or the class of an expanded clone, and some rows leave it out.

>TRBV27|TRBD2|TRBJ2-7|once
CASSPNLGGREQYF
TGTGCCAGCAGTCCCAACTTGGGGGGGAGGGAGCAGTACTTC
>TRBV6-6|-|TRBJ2-3|-
CASSYSLTSSTDTQYF
TGTGCCAGCAGTTACTCCCTTACGTCTAGCACAGATACGCAGTATTTT
>TRBV15|-|TRBJ2-5|-
CATSVRYSTQETQYF
TGTGCCACCAGCGTACGATACAGTACCCAAGAGACCCAGTACTTC
>TRBV6-1|-|TRBJ2-3|-
CASSLGTSTDTQYF
TGTGCCAGCAGTCTCGGGACTAGCACAGATACGCAGTATTTT
>TRBV4-3|TRBD1|TRBJ2-7|-
CASSQTTGETYEQYF
TGCGCCAGCAGCCAGACGACAGGGGAAACATACGAGCAGTACTTC
>TRBV4-2|-|TRBJ2-7|-
CASSPPGVGSYEQYF
TGTGCCAGCAGCCCCCCTGGGGTGGGGTCCTACGAGCAGTACTTC
>TRBV14|-|TRBJ1-2|-
CASSPGLNYGYTF
TGTGCCAGCAGCCCGGGTCTAAACTATGGCTACACCTTC
>TRBV10-3|-|TRBJ2-4|-
CAISPQGFSAKNIQYF
TGTGCCATCAGCCCTCAGGGATTCAGCGCCAAAAACATTCAGTACTTC
>TRBV18|TRBD2|TRBJ2-7|-
CASSPPAGGRGEQYF
TGTGCCAGCTCACCACCAGCGGGAGGAAGGGGCGAGCAGTACTTC
>TRBV7-9|TRBD1|TRBJ1-1|-
CASSYITGGTEAFF
TGTGCCAGCAGCTACATCACAGGGGGCACTGAAGCTTTCTTT
>TRBV4-2|-|TRBJ1-1|-
CASSQESPGANTEAFF
TGTGCCAGCAGCCAAGAATCCCCAGGGGCAAACACTGAAGCTTTCTTT
>TRBV13|TRBD2|TRBJ2-3|once
CASSPPPSGRSDTQYF
TGTGCCAGCAGCCCGCCCCCTAGCGGGAGGTCAGATACGCAGTATTTT
>TRBV7-9|-|TRBJ1-1|-
CASASGTRNTEAFF
TGTGCCAGCGCATCCGGGACAAGGAACACTGAAGCTTTCTTT
>TRBV7-9|-|TRBJ1-3|-
CASLQGPGNTIYF
TGTGCCAGTTTACAGGGTCCTGGAAACACCATATATTTT
>TRBV4-3|-|TRBJ1-1|once
CASSQDRPLMNTEAFF
TGCGCCAGCAGCCAAGATCGCCCGCTAATGAACACTGAAGCTTTCTTT
>TRBV4-1|-|TRBJ2-7|-
CASSQDAGFSSYEQYF
TGCGCCAGCAGCCAAGATGCGGGGTTTAGCTCCTACGAGCAGTACTTC
>TRBV15|-|TRBJ1-1|-
CATSRGPRWDTEAFF
TGTGCCACCAGCAGAGGGCCACGGTGGGACACTGAAGCTTTCTTT
>TRBV7-3|TRBD2|TRBJ2-1|-
CASSLSGRALNEQFF
TGTGCCAGCAGCTTAAGCGGGAGGGCCCTCAATGAGCAGTTCTTC
>TRBV27|TRBD2|TRBJ2-7|-
CASSPTASGPDYEQYF
TGTGCCAGCAGTCCTACGGCTAGCGGCCCCGACTACGAGCAGTACTTC
>TRBV7-9|-|TRBJ2-6|-
CASSLSMWIGAGANVLTF
TGTGCCAGCAGCTTATCCATGTGGATAGGTGCTGGGGCCAACGTCCTGACTTTC
>TRBV7-9|-|TRBJ2-3|-
CASSLAFGGGVSTDTQYF
TGTGCCAGCAGCTTAGCGTTTGGTGGCGGGGTCAGCACAGATACGCAGTATTTT
>TRBV2|TRBD2|TRBJ2-2|-
CASSEWREGSGELFF
TGTGCCAGCAGTGAATGGCGGGAGGGCTCCGGGGAGCTGTTTTTT
>TRBV7-2|TRBD1|TRBJ2-7|-
CASSFDRAYEQYF
TGTGCCAGCAGCTTTGACAGGGCCTACGAGCAGTACTTC
>TRBV7-2|-|TRBJ1-5|-
CASGYSNQPQHF
TGTGCCAGCGGGTATAGCAATCAGCCCCAGCATTTT
>TRBV27|-|TRBJ2-6|once
CASSQYQGTGANVLTF
TGTGCCAGCAGTCAATATCAGGGTACTGGGGCCAACGTCCTGACTTTC
>TRBV7-9|-|TRBJ2-2|-
CASSLVPAGNTGELFF
TGTGCCAGCAGCTTAGTACCGGCGGGCAACACCGGGGAGCTGTTTTTT
>TRBV5-1|TRBD1|TRBJ1-1|-
CASSLGGYGGAFF
TGCGCCAGCAGCTTAGGGGGCTACGGAGGTGCTTTCTTT
>TRBV7-9|TRBD2|TRBJ2-1|once
CASSLARGGSREQFF
TGTGCCAGCAGCTTAGCGCGAGGCGGGAGCCGGGAGCAGTTCTTC
>TRBV30|TRBD2|TRBJ2-3|-
CAWSPGGGTQYF
TGTGCCTGGTCCCCGGGAGGAGGTACGCAGTATTTT
>TRBV29-1|-|TRBJ1-2|-
CSVVHLYGYTF
TGCAGCGTTGTACATCTCTATGGCTACACCTTC
>TRBV9|-|TRBJ2-1|-
CASSVPPRVNGYNEQFF
TGTGCCAGCAGCGTACCCCCGCGCGTAAACGGATACAATGAGCAGTTCTTC
>TRBV14|-|TRBJ1-2|-
CASSQDRALSYGYTF
TGTGCCAGCAGCCAAGATCGCGCCCTCTCCTATGGCTACACCTTC
>TRBV29-1|TRBD2|TRBJ2-1|-
CSAPGAGGPNEQFF
TGCAGCGCGCCGGGTGCGGGAGGCCCCAATGAGCAGTTCTTC
>TRBV12-5|TRBD2|TRBJ2-2|-
CASGLVNLRDYMPGELFF
TGTGCTAGTGGTTTGGTTAACCTCCGGGACTATATGCCCGGGGAGCTGTTTTTT
>TRBV7-9|TRBD1|TRBJ2-7|-
CASSLDPGQGPYEQYF
TGTGCCAGCAGCTTAGATCCGGGACAGGGTCCCTACGAGCAGTACTTC
>TRBV27|TRBD1|TRBJ1-2|-
CASSLSGQGRWNYGYTF
TGTGCCAGCAGTTTGTCGGGACAGGGGCGCTGGAACTATGGCTACACCTTC
>TRBV6-1|-|TRBJ1-5|-
CASSEALRGVRNQPQHF
TGTGCCAGCAGTGAAGCGCTTCGTGGGGTTCGCAATCAGCCCCAGCATTTT
>TRBV28|-|TRBJ2-1|-
CASSLILQEQFF
TGTGCCAGCAGTTTAATTTTGCAGGAGCAGTTCTTC
>TRBV5-1|-|TRBJ2-7|once
CASSPVGARSLEQYF
TGCGCCAGCAGCCCCGTAGGGGCCAGGTCGCTCGAGCAGTACTTC
>TRBV29-1|TRBD2|TRBJ2-1|once
CSFGTSRSPYNEQFF
TGCAGCTTCGGGACTAGCAGATCCCCCTACAATGAGCAGTTCTTC